A single sample gave rise to the 3 T cell receptor beta chains below, sequenced in a study of Ad26.COV2.S vaccination and SARS-CoV-2 variants (dated by TCRdb to the early 2020s). Library method: the immunoSEQ multiplex PCR assay. TCRdb retrieved this table from immuneACCESS and kept in-frame rearrangements only. Not all clones are present; in checked studies, unresolved V genes account for under half, and no reason is known for the remainder. This sample lists 300,000 to 350,000 clones; about 88% were detected once. The ten largest make up 6.4% of the sample. The treatment or condition label here, explained by the study, means: approximately 18 received Ad26.COV2.S at low or high dose, single or two shots; roughly five received placebo; per-sample allocation not given. For vaccine and placebo recipients, repertoires were sequenced using samples collected on day 63 after the first injection. The source material was peripheral blood, sampled in a trial of Ad26.COV2.S vaccine versus placebo. The receptors derive from a person between 18 and 60 years old who received the Ad26.COV2.S COVID-19 vaccine or a placebo.

The CDR3 DNA is TGTGCCAGCAGCTTGGCCGGAGTTAGCGGGGGGGTGGCAGATACGCAGTATTTT. This codes for CASSLAGVSGGVADTQYF. The genes are TRBV5-4 and TRBJ2-3; 11 bases match TRBD2. In germline, CDR1 is SGHNT, CDR2 YYREEE (reference sequence). J gave up 4 bases and V 0 bases, and 10 bases lay outside the gene matches. The CDR3 extends over 18 amino acids.

This CDR3 is CASSPPPGTSGSDTQYF. As DNA, the CDR3 is TGTGCCAGCAGCCCTCCCCCCGGGACTAGCGGGAGTGATACGCAGTATTTT. The V gene is TRBV28, the J gene TRBJ2-3; 14 bases are shared with TRBD2. CDR3 length: 17 amino acids. Germline V gene data show CDR1 as MDHEN and CDR2 as SYDVKM. V shed 6 bases and J 6 bases; nucleotides not matched to a gene: 11. The variable domain in full, completed from reference TRBV28 and TRBJ2-3, reads DVKVTQSSRYLVKRTGEKVFLECVQDMDHENMFWYRQDPGLGLRLIYFSYDVKMKEKGDIPEGYSVSREKKERFSLILESASTNQTSMYLCASSPPPGTSGSDTQYFGPGTRLTVL.

The rearrangement joins TRBV12-3 or TRBV12-4 to TRBJ2-5, with D maybe TRBD2 (5 bases). The ends were cut back, 3 bases at V and 9 bases at J, with 14 bases in the middle. The CDR3 is made up of 13 amino acids. The CDR3 protein is CASSFGPGKAQYF. Written as DNA, the CDR3 is TGTGCCAGCAGTTTCGGACCGGGAAAGGCCCAGTACTTC.